These 19 T cell receptor beta chains originate from one sample sequenced in a study of beta chain features in type 1 diabetes. The authors reverse transcribed all of the isolated RNA, so sequencing captured expressed TCRB transcripts. Method: immunoSEQ multiplex PCR; TCRdb's copy keeps in-frame clones and lacks some. The sample has about 160,000 clones; 7% to 10% are singletons. Sequenced material: central memory CD4+ T cells from blood. Receptors originate from a woman between 18 and 29 years old in good health.

The chain employs TRBV2 and TRBJ2-2, with 9 bases identical to TRBD1. After removal of 6 bases from V and 3 bases from J, the junction contained 2 bases not matched to a gene. The CDR3 has 14 residues. The V gene's germline CDR1 is SNHLY and CDR2 FYNNEI. The CDR3 reads CASSRDRDTGELFF. For the CDR3, the DNA is TGTGCCAGCAGCCGGGACAGGGACACCGGGGAGCTGTTTTTT. Combining the CDR3 with reference TRBV2 and TRBJ2-2 gives the whole variable domain EPEVTQTPSHQVTQMGQEVILRCVPISNHLYFYWYRQILGQKVEFLVSFYNNEISEKSEIFDDQFSVERPDGSNFTLKIRSTKLEDSAMYFCASSRDRDTGELFFGEGSRLTVL.

This clone was seen many times. The sample holds other DNA sequences that translate to the same CDR3. CDR3 DNA sequence: TGTGCCAGCAGCCCCGGTGGTTCACCCCTCCACTTT. The encoded protein is CASSPGGSPLHF. The chain combines TRBV9 with TRBJ1-6; D is ambiguous. CDR1 and CDR2 (germline): SGDLS, YYNGEE. This CDR3 has 12 residues. Trimming removed 4 bases from V and 9 bases from J, with 8 bases in between.

This clone was seen repeatedly, ten times or more. At the DNA level, this CDR3 is encoded by other sequences in the same sample as well. This sequence joins TRBV29-1 and TRBJ2-7, with D possibly TRBD2 on 6 matching bases. CDR1 and CDR2 from the germline V gene are SQVTM and ANQGSEA. V was trimmed by 3 bases and J by 4 bases, leaving 13 bases between them. This CDR3 has 13 residues. As DNA, the CDR3 is TGCAGCGTTGAGGTTGACAGCGGGTACGAGCAGTACTTC. It translates to CSVEVDSGYEQYF.

The rearrangement joins TRBV19 to TRBJ1-1; maybe TRBD1 (6 bases). Germline values: CDR1 LNHDA, CDR2 SQIVND (reference sequence). CDR3 length equals 12 residues. Trimming shortened V by 10 bases and J by 8 bases, and 17 bases separated the two germline ends. The CDR3 region is CATQMWGTEAFF. DNA for the CDR3: TGTGCCACCCAAATGTGGGGGACAGAAGCTTTCTTT.

This clone turned up a few times. This chain connects TRBV7-8 to TRBJ2-5, with D tentatively TRBD2 (6 bases). This CDR3 spans 15 amino acids. Germline V lookup: CDR1 SGHVS, CDR2 FQNEAQ. V shed 9 bases and J shed 3 bases, with 20 bases lying between them. CDR3 DNA sequence: TGTGCCAGTAGCGTTAGGCGGGACTCCAAAGAGACCCAGTACTTC. This gives the protein CASSVRRDSKETQYF.

V usage is TRBV4-3 and J usage is TRBJ2-7, with TRBD1 matching 9 bases. Per germline, CDR1 LGHNA and CDR2 YSLEER. The CDR3 is made up of 15 amino acids. The V segment lost 3 bases and the J segment 4 bases; nucleotides outside the gene matches: 7. The chain's CDR3 is CASSHLQDRGYEQYF. CDR3 bases: TGCGCCAGCAGCCATCTGCAGGACAGGGGTTACGAGCAGTACTTC.

The chain joins TRBV19 to TRBJ1-2, with D unresolved. Trimming took off 0 bases at V and 5 bases at J, with 10 bases between the two ends. CDR3 length equals 14 residues. CDR1 is LNHDA and CDR2 is SQIVND in the germline V gene (reference sequence). The CDR3 spells CASSIESGMYGYTF. In DNA, the CDR3 is TGTGCCAGTAGTATAGAGTCGGGGATGTATGGCTACACCTTC.

This clone was counted only a few times. The gene calls are TRBV6-5 and TRBJ2-1, with D tentatively TRBD2 (5 bases). Trimming removed 1 base at V and 6 bases at J, with 13 bases between. The CDR3 has 15 amino acids. Germline CDR1 reads MNHEY; CDR2 reads SVGAGI. This CDR3 reads CASSYLRAGGNEQFF. Written as DNA, the CDR3 is TGTGCCAGCAGTTACTTGAGGGCGGGTGGCAATGAGCAGTTCTTC.

This clone appeared a few times. The rearrangement links TRBV9 to TRBJ1-1; a weak D match, TRBD1 (5 bases). This CDR3 has 14 residues. Trimming took off 0 bases at V and 4 bases at J, with 10 bases between the two ends. Germline V gene lookup returns CDR1 SGDLS and CDR2 YYNGEE. CDR3 protein: CASSVGNQGTEAFF. DNA for the CDR3: TGTGCCAGCAGCGTAGGAAACCAGGGCACTGAAGCTTTCTTT.

This clone turned up a few times. The rearrangement joins TRBV11-3 to TRBJ2-3; 7 positions agree with TRBD2. Germline-derived CDR1 and CDR2 are SGHNT and YENEEA. The J segment lost 4 bases and the V segment lost 3 bases, leaving 7 bases of the junction unmatched. The CDR3 sequence is 15 residues long. Here the CDR3 reads CASSFGSGLSDTQYF. The CDR3, as DNA: TGTGCCAGCAGCTTTGGTAGCGGGCTCTCAGATACGCAGTATTTT.

The V and J genes are TRBV30 and TRBJ2-1, with 9 bases that match TRBD1. This CDR3 is 11 amino acids long. V shed 2 bases, J shed 14 bases, and the junction held 4 bases outside the gene matches. CDR1 GTSNPN and CDR2 SVGIG come from the germline V gene (reference sequence). The CDR3 nucleotides are TGTGCCTGGAGTACCCGGGACAGGGAGTTCTTC. As protein: CAWSTRDREFF.

The rearrangement links TRBV27 to TRBJ2-5; TRBD1 aligns across 10 bases. Germline V gene lookup returns CDR1 MNHEY and CDR2 SMNVEV (reference sequence). This CDR3 has 12 amino acids. V shed 5 bases and J 11 bases; nucleotides not matched to a gene: 5. This chain's CDR3 is CASSGDRGTQYF. CDR3 bases: TGTGCCAGCAGTGGGGACAGGGGAACTCAGTACTTC.

The chain couples TRBV13 to TRBJ1-1; weak D call: TRBD1 (6 bases). Deletions cut 6 bases from V and 0 bases from J, with 17 bases between. CDR3 length equals 16 residues. Germline lookup yields CDR1 PRHDT and CDR2 FYEKMQ (reference sequence). CDR3 DNA: TGTGCCAGCAGATCGCAGGGGCTCTTAATGAACACTGAAGCTTTCTTT. Translation: CASRSQGLLMNTEAFF.

V is TRBV6-1 and J is TRBJ1-2, with D possibly being TRBD1 (6 bases). The length of the CDR3 is 18 residues. The ends were cut back, 2 bases at V and 4 bases at J, with 23 bases in the middle. Germline V gene sequence: CDR1 MNHNS, CDR2 SASEGT. The CDR3 bases are TGTGCCAGCAGTGAATCCTTCGTCCCCCCAGGGGACGGCTATGGCTACACCTTC. It yields the protein CASSESFVPPGDGYGYTF.

The gene calls are TRBV30 and TRBJ2-7; D may be TRBD1 (6 bases). Trimming cost V 5 bases and J 7 bases, with 12 bases left between them. The germline CDR1 and CDR2 sequences are GTSNPN and SVGIG (reference sequence). This CDR3 is built from 11 residues. Here the CDR3 reads CAWGLGGEQYF. CDR3 nucleotides: TGTGCCTGGGGCCTAGGGGGTGAGCAGTACTTC.

CDR3 coding DNA: TGTGCCAGTAGTATACGTAGTGGTTCGAACACCGGGGAGCTGTTTTTT. Protein product: CASSIRSGSNTGELFF. V usage is TRBV19 and J usage is TRBJ2-2; D is undetermined. The CDR3 runs 16 residues. V lost 2 bases to trimming and J lost 0 bases, with 10 bases between them. Looked up from germline, CDR1 is LNHDA and CDR2 is SQIVND (reference sequence).

The chain couples TRBV5-6 to TRBJ2-3; TRBD2 is a possible D gene (5 bases). Germline V gene lookup returns CDR1 SGHDT and CDR2 YYEEEE. The CDR3 is made up of 12 amino acids. Trimming shortened V by 3 bases and J by 7 bases, and 9 bases separated the two germline ends. The CDR3: CASSSRANTQYF. CDR3 nucleotides: TGTGCCAGCAGCTCGAGGGCGAATACGCAGTATTTT.

This clone showed up many times. The rearrangement links TRBV7-3 to TRBJ2-7; possibly TRBD1 for D (6 bases). Germline loops: CDR1 SGHTA, CDR2 FQGTGA. CDR3 length equals 14 residues. Trimming left V 1 base short and J 6 bases short, with 13 bases between. The DNA for the CDR3 is TGTGCCAGCAGCTTAAAAGGGGGAATCGGCGAGCAGTACTTC. It specifies CASSLKGGIGEQYF.

The chain is built from TRBV15 and TRBJ2-2; no reliable D call. V was cut by 6 bases and J by 0 bases, with 8 bases left in between. CDR1 and CDR2 from the germline V gene are LNHNV and YYDKDF (reference sequence). The CDR3 covers 14 residues. This CDR3 is CATSYFSNTGELFF. The CDR3 region has the DNA TGTGCCACCAGTTACTTCTCGAACACCGGGGAGCTGTTTTTT.